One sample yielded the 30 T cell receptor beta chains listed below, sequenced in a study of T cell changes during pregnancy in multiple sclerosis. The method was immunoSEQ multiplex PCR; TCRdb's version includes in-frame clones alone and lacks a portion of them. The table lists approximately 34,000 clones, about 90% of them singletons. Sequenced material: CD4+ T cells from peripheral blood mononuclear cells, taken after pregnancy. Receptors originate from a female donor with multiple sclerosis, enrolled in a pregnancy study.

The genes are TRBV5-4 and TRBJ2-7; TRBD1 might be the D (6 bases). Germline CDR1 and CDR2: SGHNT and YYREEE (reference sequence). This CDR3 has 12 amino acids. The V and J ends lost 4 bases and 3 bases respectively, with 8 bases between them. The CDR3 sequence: CASSADSYEQYF. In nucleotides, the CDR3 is TGTGCCAGCAGCGCGGACAGCTACGAGCAGTACTTC.

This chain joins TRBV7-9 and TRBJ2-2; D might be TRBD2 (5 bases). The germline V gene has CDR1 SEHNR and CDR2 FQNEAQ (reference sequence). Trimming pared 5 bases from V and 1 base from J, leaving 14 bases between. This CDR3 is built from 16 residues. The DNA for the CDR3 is TGTGCCAGCAGCCACCCTAGGGCGGGGAACACCGGGGAGCTGTTTTTT. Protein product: CASSHPRAGNTGELFF.

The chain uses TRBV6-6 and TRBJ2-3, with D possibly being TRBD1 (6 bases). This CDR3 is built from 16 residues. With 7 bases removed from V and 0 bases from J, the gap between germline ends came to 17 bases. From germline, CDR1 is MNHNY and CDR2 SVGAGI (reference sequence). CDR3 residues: CASTHSRGGSTDTQYF. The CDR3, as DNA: TGTGCCAGCACCCACTCTCGAGGGGGAAGCACAGATACGCAGTATTTT.

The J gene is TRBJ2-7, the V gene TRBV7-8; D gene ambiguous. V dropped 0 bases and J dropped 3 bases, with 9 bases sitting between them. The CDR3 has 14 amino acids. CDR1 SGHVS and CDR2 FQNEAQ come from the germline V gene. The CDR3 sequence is CASSLADTVYEQYF. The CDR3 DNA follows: TGTGCCAGCAGCTTAGCCGACACCGTCTACGAGCAGTACTTC.

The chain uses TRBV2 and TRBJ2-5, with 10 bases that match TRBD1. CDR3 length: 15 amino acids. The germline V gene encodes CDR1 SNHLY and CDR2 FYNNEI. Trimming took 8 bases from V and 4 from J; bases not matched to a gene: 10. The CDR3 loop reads CASPRDRGVRETQYF. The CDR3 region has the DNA TGTGCCAGCCCCAGGGACAGGGGAGTAAGAGAGACCCAGTACTTC.

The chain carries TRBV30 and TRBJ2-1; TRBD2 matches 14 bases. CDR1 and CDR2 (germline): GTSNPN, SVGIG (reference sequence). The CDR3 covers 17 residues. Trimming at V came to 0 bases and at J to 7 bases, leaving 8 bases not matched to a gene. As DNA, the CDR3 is TGTGCCTGGAGTGTAGAGGGGACTAGCGGGAGTAGGAATGAGCAGTTCTTC. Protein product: CAWSVEGTSGSRNEQFF.

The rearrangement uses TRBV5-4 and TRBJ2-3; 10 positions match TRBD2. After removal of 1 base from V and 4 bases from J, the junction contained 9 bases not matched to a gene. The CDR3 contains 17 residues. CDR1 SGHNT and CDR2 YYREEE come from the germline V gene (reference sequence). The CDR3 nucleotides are TGTGCCAGCAGCTTGCCATTTAGCGGGGGGTTTCCAGATACGCAGTATTTT. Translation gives CASSLPFSGGFPDTQYF. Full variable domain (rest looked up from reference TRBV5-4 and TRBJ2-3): ETGVTQSPTHLIKTRGQQVTLRCSSQSGHNTVSWYQQALGQGPQFIFQYYREEENGRGNFPPRFSGLQFPNYSSELNVNALELDDSALYLCASSLPFSGGFPDTQYFGPGTRLTVL.

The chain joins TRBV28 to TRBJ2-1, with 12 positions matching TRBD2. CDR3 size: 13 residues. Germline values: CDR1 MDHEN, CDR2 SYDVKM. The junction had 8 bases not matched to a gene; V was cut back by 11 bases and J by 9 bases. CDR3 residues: CALGSSGRGEQFF. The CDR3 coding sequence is TGTGCCTTGGGATCTAGCGGGAGGGGTGAGCAGTTCTTC.

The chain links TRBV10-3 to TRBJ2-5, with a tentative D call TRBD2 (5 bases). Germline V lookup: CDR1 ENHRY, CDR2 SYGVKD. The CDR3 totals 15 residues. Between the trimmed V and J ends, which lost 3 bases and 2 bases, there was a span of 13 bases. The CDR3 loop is CAISDTRTEQETQYF. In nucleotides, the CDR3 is TGTGCCATCAGTGATACGAGGACTGAGCAAGAGACCCAGTACTTC.

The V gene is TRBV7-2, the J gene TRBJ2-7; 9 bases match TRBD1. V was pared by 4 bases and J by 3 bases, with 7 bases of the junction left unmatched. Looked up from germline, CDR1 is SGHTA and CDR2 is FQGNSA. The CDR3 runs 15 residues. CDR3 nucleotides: TGTGCCAGCAGCTCCCGGGACAGGGTGAACTACGAGCAGTACTTC. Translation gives CASSSRDRVNYEQYF.

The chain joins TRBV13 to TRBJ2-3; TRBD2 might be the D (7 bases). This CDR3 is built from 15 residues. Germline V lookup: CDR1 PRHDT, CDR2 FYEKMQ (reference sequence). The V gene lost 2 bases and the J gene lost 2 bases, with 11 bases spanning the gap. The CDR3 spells CASSLWGGPTDTQYF. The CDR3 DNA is TGTGCCAGCAGCTTATGGGGGGGCCCCACAGATACGCAGTATTTT.

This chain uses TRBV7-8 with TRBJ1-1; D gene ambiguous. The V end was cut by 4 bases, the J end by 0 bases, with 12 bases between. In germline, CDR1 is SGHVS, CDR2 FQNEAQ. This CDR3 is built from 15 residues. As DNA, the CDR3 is TGTGCCAGCAGCTCCCTGAGGGATTTGAACACTGAAGCTTTCTTT. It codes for CASSSLRDLNTEAFF.

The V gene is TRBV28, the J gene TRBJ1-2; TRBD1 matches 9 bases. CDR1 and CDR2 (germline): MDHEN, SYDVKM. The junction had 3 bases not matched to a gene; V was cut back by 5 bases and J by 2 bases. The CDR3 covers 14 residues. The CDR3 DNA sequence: TGTGCCAGCAGTGGAGGGACAGGGAACTATGGCTACACCTTC. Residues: CASSGGTGNYGYTF.

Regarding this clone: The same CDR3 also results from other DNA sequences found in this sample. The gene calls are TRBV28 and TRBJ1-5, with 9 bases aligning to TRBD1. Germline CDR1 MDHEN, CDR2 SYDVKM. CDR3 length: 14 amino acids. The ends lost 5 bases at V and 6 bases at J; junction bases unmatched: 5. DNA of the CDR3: TGTGCCAGCAGTCTACGACAGGGGGGTCAGCCCCAGCATTTT. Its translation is CASSLRQGGQPQHF.

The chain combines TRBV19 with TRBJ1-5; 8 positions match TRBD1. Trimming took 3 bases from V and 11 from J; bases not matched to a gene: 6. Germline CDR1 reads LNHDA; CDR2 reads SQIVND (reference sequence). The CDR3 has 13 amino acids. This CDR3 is CASSIGTGLTQHF. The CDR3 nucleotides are TGTGCCAGTAGTATCGGGACAGGTCTAACCCAGCATTTT.

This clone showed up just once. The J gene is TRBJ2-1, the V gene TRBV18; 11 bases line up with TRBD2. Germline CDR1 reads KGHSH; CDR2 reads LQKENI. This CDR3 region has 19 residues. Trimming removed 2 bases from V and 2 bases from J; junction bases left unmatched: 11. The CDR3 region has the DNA TGTGCCAGCTCACCAAGCGTCATAGCGGGGGGGCGGACCTACAATGAGCAGTTCTTC. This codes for CASSPSVIAGGRTYNEQFF.

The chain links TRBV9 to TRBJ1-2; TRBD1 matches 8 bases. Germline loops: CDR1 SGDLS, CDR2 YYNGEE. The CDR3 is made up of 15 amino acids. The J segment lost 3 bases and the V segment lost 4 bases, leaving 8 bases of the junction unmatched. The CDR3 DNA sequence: TGTGCCAGCAGCAAGAGGACAGGGATGGACTATGGCTACACCTTC. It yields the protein CASSKRTGMDYGYTF. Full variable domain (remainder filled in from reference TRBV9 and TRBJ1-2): DSGVTQTPKHLITATGQRVTLRCSPRSGDLSVYWYQQSLDQGLQFLIQYYNGEERAKGNILERFSAQQFPDLHSELNLSSLELGDSALYFCASSKRTGMDYGYTFGSGTRLTVV.

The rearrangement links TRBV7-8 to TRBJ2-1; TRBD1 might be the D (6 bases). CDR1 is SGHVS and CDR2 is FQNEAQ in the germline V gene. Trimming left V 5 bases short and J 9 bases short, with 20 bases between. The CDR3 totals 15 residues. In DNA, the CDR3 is TGTGCCAGCAGCCCCAGACAGGTCTGGGGTATTGAGCAGTTCTTC. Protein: CASSPRQVWGIEQFF.

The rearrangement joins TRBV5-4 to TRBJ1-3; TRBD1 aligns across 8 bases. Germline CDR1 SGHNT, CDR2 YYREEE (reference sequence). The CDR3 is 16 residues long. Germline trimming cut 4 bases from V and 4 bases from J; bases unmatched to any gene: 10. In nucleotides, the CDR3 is TGTGCCAGCAGCACCCGGCAGGGGGCGGGAGGAAACACCATATATTTT. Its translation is CASSTRQGAGGNTIYF.

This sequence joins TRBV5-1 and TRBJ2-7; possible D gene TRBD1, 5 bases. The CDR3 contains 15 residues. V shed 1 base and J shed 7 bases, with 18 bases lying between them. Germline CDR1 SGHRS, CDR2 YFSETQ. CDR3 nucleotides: TGCGCCAGCAGCTTGAATAGACAGAAGGGTAGAGAGCAGTACTTC. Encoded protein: CASSLNRQKGREQYF.

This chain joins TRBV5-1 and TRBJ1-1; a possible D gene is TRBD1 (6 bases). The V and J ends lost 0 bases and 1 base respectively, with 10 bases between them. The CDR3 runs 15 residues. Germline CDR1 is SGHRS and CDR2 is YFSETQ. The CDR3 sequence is CASSLEGGRNTEAFF. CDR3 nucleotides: TGCGCCAGCAGCTTGGAGGGGGGGCGGAACACTGAAGCTTTCTTT.

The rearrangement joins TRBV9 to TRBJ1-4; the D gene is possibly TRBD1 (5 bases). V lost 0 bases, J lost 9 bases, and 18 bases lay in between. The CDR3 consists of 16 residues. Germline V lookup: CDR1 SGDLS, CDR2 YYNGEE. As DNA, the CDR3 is TGTGCCAGCAGCGTAGGCGCTGACCCCGGGGGTAAAAAACTGTTTTTT. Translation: CASSVGADPGGKKLFF.

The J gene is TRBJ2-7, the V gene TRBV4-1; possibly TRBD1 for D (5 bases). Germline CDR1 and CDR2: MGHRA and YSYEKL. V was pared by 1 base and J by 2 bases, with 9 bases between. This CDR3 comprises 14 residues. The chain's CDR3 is CASSQVVTAYEQYF. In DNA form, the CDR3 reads TGCGCCAGCAGCCAAGTTGTGACAGCCTACGAGCAGTACTTC.

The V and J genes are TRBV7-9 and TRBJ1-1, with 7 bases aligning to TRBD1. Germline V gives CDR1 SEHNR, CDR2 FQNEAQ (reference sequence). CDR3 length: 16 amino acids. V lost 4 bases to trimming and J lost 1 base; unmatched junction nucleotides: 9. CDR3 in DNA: TGTGCCAGCAGCTCCCTCAGGGGGTCGGGGAACACTGAAGCTTTCTTT. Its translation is CASSSLRGSGNTEAFF.

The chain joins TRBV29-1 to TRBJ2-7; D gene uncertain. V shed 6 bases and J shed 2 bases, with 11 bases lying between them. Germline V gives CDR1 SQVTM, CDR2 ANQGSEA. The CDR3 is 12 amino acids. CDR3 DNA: TGCAGCGTCCAAGCCACGGCCTACGAGCAGTACTTC. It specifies CSVQATAYEQYF.

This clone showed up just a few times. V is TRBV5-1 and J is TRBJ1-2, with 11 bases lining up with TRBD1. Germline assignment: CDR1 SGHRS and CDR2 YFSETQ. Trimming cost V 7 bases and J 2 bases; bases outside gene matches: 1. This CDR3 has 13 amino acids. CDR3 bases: TGCGCCAGCGGGACAGGGGGGAACTATGGCTACACCTTC. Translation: CASGTGGNYGYTF. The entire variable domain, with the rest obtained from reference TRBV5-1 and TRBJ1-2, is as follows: KAGVTQTPRYLIKTRGQQVTLSCSPISGHRSVSWYQQTPGQGLQFLFEYFSETQRNKGNFPGRFSGRQFSNSRSEMNVSTLELGDSALYLCASGTGGNYGYTFGSGTRLTVV.

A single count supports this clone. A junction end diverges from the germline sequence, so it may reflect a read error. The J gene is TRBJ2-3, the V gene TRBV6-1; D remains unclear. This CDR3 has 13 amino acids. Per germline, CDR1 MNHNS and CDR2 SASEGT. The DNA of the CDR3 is TGTGCCAGCAGCGAAGACACCCCAGATACGCAGTATTTT. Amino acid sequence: CASSEDTPDTQYF.

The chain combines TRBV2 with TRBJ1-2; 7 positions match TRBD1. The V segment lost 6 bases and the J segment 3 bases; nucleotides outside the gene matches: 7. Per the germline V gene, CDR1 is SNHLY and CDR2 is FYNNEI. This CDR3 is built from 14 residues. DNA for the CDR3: TGTGCCAGCAGACGACAGGGATCACACTATGGCTACACCTTC. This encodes CASRRQGSHYGYTF.

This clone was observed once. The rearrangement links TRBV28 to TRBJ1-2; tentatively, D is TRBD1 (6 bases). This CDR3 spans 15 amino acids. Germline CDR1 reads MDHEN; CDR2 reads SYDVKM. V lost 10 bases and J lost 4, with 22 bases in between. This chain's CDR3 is CATIGGGPRVYGYTF. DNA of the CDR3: TGTGCCACGATAGGGGGGGGGCCGCGTGTCTATGGCTACACCTTC.

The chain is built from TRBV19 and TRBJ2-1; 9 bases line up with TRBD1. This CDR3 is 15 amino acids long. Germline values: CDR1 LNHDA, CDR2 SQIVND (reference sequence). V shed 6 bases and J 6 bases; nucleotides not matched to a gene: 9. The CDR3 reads CASRRRDRDPNEQFF. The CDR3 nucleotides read TGTGCCAGTAGGCGCCGGGACAGGGACCCCAATGAGCAGTTCTTC.